A single sample gave rise to the 17 T cell receptor beta chains below, sequenced in a study of T cell changes during pregnancy in multiple sclerosis (dated by TCRdb to between 2018 and 2020). The method was the immunoSEQ multiplex PCR assay. TCRdb holds this immuneACCESS table with in-frame rearrangements only. Some clones are missing; in checked studies, unresolved V genes explain under half, and the rest has no known cause. Present in this sample are some 24,000 clones, more than 90% of which were seen just once. The ten largest clonotypes hold 9.4% of the sample. The sequencing used CD8+ T cells from peripheral blood mononuclear cells, collected in the third trimester of pregnancy. Every receptor here comes from a female donor in good health, enrolled as a control in a pregnancy study.

The chain links TRBV27 to TRBJ1-1; tentatively, D is TRBD1 (6 bases). Looked up from germline, CDR1 is MNHEY and CDR2 is SMNVEV (reference sequence). CDR3 length: 15 residues. V was shortened by 5 bases and J by 9 bases, with 22 bases between the two germline ends. The CDR3 here is CASSTRPRTDGKAFF. The DNA for the CDR3 is TGTGCCAGCAGTACCAGACCTCGGACAGACGGGAAAGCTTTCTTT.

The chain uses TRBV27 and TRBJ2-1, with 8 bases aligning to TRBD2. The trim removed 4 bases at V and 8 bases at J, leaving 16 bases unmatched. This CDR3 comprises 17 residues. Germline CDR1 MNHEY, CDR2 SMNVEV (reference sequence). The CDR3 region is CASSSQHQREYNDEQFF. CDR3 sequence (DNA): TGTGCCAGCAGTTCACAACACCAGCGGGAGTATAATGATGAGCAGTTCTTC.

The rearrangement links TRBV10-2 to TRBJ1-1; D perhaps matches TRBD1 (6 bases). The CDR3 consists of 15 residues. Between the trimmed V and J ends, which lost 1 base and 7 bases, there was a span of 16 bases. Germline assignment: CDR1 WSHSY and CDR2 SAAADI. Written as DNA, the CDR3 is TGCGCCAGCAGTGAGTGGGAGGGGGTCGCTAGTGAAGCTTTCTTT. Translating gives CASSEWEGVASEAFF.

The chain carries TRBV4-1 and TRBJ2-5; D uncertain. Near its end, the DNA agrees better with TRBJ2-7, so the J call may be wrong. CDR3 size: 15 residues. Germline V gene lookup returns CDR1 MGHRA and CDR2 YSYEKL. Here the CDR3 reads CASSQDGEINYEQYF. Here the CDR3 DNA reads TGCGCCAGCAGCCAAGATGGAGAAATCAACTACGAGCAGTACTTC.

Only a few counts were recorded for this clone. The chain recombines TRBV6-1 with TRBJ2-1, with TRBD2 matching 7 bases. Trimming removed 10 bases from V and 6 bases from J; junction bases left unmatched: 9. Germline V CDR1 and CDR2: MNHNS, SASEGT. This CDR3 comprises 13 residues. The CDR3 region is CATTGREFNEQFF. The CDR3 DNA is TGTGCCACTACTGGGCGGGAGTTCAATGAGCAGTTCTTC.

The chain joins TRBV7-9 to TRBJ2-7; 10 bases align to TRBD1. There are 16 residues in the CDR3. Germline V gives CDR1 SEHNR, CDR2 FQNEAQ (reference sequence). V trimming: 8 bases; J trimming: 0 bases; junction bases outside the gene matches: 10. In DNA form, the CDR3 reads TGTGCCAGCGTCGGCACGGGACAGGGGAGCTCCTACGAGCAGTACTTC. Residues: CASVGTGQGSSYEQYF.

This clone was seen a handful of times. The chain carries TRBV12-5 and TRBJ1-1; the match to TRBD1 covers 7 bases. The CDR3 length is 12 residues. The germline V gene encodes CDR1 LGHNT and CDR2 FRNRAP. V trimming: 6 bases; J trimming: 6 bases; junction bases outside the gene matches: 4. The CDR3 region is CASGRGIAEAFF. The CDR3 bases are TGTGCTAGTGGCAGGGGGATCGCTGAAGCTTTCTTT.

The chain employs TRBV5-6 and TRBJ2-1, with 9 bases that match TRBD1. Germline trimming cut 3 bases from V and 8 bases from J; bases unmatched to any gene: 6. The CDR3 runs to 14 residues. Germline V CDR1 and CDR2: SGHDT, YYEEEE. In DNA, the CDR3 is TGTGCCAGCAGCTGGGGGACAGGGCAGGATGAGCAGTTCTTC. It translates to CASSWGTGQDEQFF. The full variable domain, its missing parts supplied by reference TRBV5-6 and TRBJ2-1, is DAGVTQSPTHLIKTRGQQVTLRCSPKSGHDTVSWYQQALGQGPQFIFQYYEEEERQRGNFPDRFSGHQFPNYSSELNVNALLLGDSALYLCASSWGTGQDEQFFGPGTRLTVL.

The J gene is TRBJ1-2, the V gene TRBV5-4, with D unclear. V was shortened by 0 bases and J by 4 bases, with 10 bases between the two germline ends. Germline values: CDR1 SGHNT, CDR2 YYREEE (reference sequence). The CDR3 runs 14 residues. As DNA, the CDR3 is TGTGCCAGCAGCTTGGACGGGGATACCTATGGCTACACCTTC. Protein sequence: CASSLDGDTYGYTF. Looking up the rest from reference TRBV5-4 and TRBJ1-2 gives the full variable domain: ETGVTQSPTHLIKTRGQQVTLRCSSQSGHNTVSWYQQALGQGPQFIFQYYREEENGRGNFPPRFSGLQFPNYSSELNVNALELDDSALYLCASSLDGDTYGYTFGSGTRLTVV.

The chain carries TRBV9 and TRBJ2-7; 10 bases agree with TRBD1. Germline V gene sequence: CDR1 SGDLS, CDR2 YYNGEE. The CDR3 loop spans 14 amino acids. Unmatched junction bases numbered 4, after V lost 0 bases and J lost 7 bases. CDR3 in DNA: TGTGCCAGCAGCGTAGCCGGGACAGGGGAGGAGCAGTACTTC. Translating it yields CASSVAGTGEEQYF.

V is TRBV27 and J is TRBJ2-7; D might be TRBD1 (6 bases). The germline V gene encodes CDR1 MNHEY and CDR2 SMNVEV (reference sequence). Trimming took 2 bases from V and 2 from J, leaving 7 bases between them. The CDR3 has 13 residues. CDR3 bases: TGTGCCAGCAGTTTAACAGGGACCTACGAGCAGTACTTC. This gives the protein CASSLTGTYEQYF.

V is TRBV28 and J is TRBJ2-2; tentatively, D is TRBD2 (6 bases). This CDR3 is built from 13 residues. V gave up 5 bases and J gave up 6 bases, with 10 bases separating them. Germline loops: CDR1 MDHEN, CDR2 SYDVKM. The CDR3, as DNA: TGTGCCAGCAGTCCATGGGGGGCCGGGGAGCTGTTTTTT. Its translation: CASSPWGAGELFF.

The chain links TRBV6-5 to TRBJ2-2, with 10 bases that match TRBD2. The CDR3 runs 15 residues. CDR1 is MNHEY, CDR2 SVGAGI, per germline. Trimming at V came to 5 bases and at J to 1 base, leaving 1 base not matched to a gene. CDR3 sequence reads: CASSSGGENTGELFF. The CDR3 DNA reads TGTGCCAGCAGTAGCGGGGGGGAGAACACCGGGGAGCTGTTTTTT.

This chain connects TRBV27 to TRBJ2-2; D uncertain. CDR1 MNHEY and CDR2 SMNVEV come from the germline V gene (reference sequence). The CDR3 totals 14 residues. Trimming took off 7 bases at V and 5 bases at J, with 14 bases between the two ends. The chain's CDR3 is CASMGTSRTGELFF. CDR3 nucleotides: TGTGCCAGCATGGGCACCTCGCGAACCGGGGAGCTGTTTTTT.

As DNA, the CDR3 is TGTGCCAGCACCTTCTTTGGGGGAGGGGGAACTGAAGCTTTCTTT. It is translated as CASTFFGGGGTEAFF. This chain connects TRBV6-1 to TRBJ1-1; perhaps TRBD1 as D (6 bases). The CDR3 covers 15 residues. Trimming stripped 7 bases from V and 5 bases from J, with 20 bases between. The germline gives CDR1 MNHNS, CDR2 SASEGT.

V gene TRBV5-6 combines with J gene TRBJ2-7; 10 bases line up with TRBD1. The germline gives CDR1 SGHDT, CDR2 YYEEEE. The CDR3 totals 14 residues. The trim removed 4 bases at V and 4 bases at J, leaving 5 bases unmatched. CDR3 coding DNA: TGTGCCAGCAGCCCCGGGACAGGGGATTACGAGCAGTACTTC. The encoded protein is CASSPGTGDYEQYF.

V and J are TRBV28 and TRBJ2-3; TRBD2 aligns across 7 bases. CDR3 size: 15 residues. The ends lost 6 bases at V and 2 bases at J; junction bases unmatched: 8. The germline CDR1 and CDR2 sequences are MDHEN and SYDVKM. CDR3 sequence: CASSLGRENTDTQYF. CDR3 in DNA: TGTGCCAGCAGCTTGGGGCGGGAGAACACAGATACGCAGTATTTT.